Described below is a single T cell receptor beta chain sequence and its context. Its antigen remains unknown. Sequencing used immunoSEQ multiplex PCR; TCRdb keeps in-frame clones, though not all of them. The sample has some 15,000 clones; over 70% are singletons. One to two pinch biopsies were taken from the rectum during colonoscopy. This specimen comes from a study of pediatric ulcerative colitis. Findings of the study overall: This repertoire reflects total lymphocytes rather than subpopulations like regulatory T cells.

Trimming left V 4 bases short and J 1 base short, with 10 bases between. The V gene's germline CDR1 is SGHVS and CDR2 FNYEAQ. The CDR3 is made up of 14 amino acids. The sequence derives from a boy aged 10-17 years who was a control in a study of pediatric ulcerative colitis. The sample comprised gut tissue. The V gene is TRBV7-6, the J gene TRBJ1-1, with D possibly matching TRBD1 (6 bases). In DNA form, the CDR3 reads TGTGCCAGCAGCTCCTCCAGGGGGAACACTGAAGCTTTCTTT. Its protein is CASSSSRGNTEAFF.